The text below deals with one T cell receptor (beta chain). Libraries were prepared by immunoSEQ multiplex PCR; TCRdb keeps only in-frame clonotypes and omits some of them. The data contain roughly 100,000 clones, roughly 76% of them seen just once; the ten biggest clones take up 9.5% to 15%. This record comes from a study of glioma-infiltrating T cells after dendritic cell vaccination. This CDR3 comprises 16 residues. With V trimmed by 1 base and J by 6 bases, 5 bases remained unmatched. The germline V gene has CDR1 LGHNA and CDR2 YNFKEQ. The sequence came from a human donor with glioblastoma. V is TRBV4-2 and J is TRBJ2-4, with 11 bases lining up with TRBD2. This material consisted of blood, taken before dendritic cell vaccination. CDR3 in amino acids: CASSQAGGTSGNIQYF. CDR3 DNA sequence: TGTGCCAGCAGCCAAGCTGGAGGGACTAGCGGAAACATTCAGTACTTC.